The present T cell receptor beta chain was sequenced within a study of cytomegalovirus exposure and HLA in healthy donors. General study results and limits: Reports described diagnosis of cytomegalovirus status by the classifier as highly specific and sensitive. Most TCR sequences showed up rarely, but some public TCRs showed up in many donors.

TCRdb's copy holds only in-frame clones and misses some; the assay was immunoSEQ multiplex PCR. The table shows about 330,000 clones, with about nine tenths occurring only once. Germline loops: CDR1 SNHLY, CDR2 FYNNEI. The V end lost 4 bases, the J end lost 8 bases, and 11 bases lay between the germline ends. CDR3 length equals 12 residues. Concerning this clone itself: Its antigen remains unknown.

The V gene is TRBV2, the J gene TRBJ1-1, with D perhaps matching TRBD1 (5 bases). The material sequenced was PBMCs. The sequence was obtained from a woman younger than 30 in good health and CMV-seronegative. The CDR3 sequence: CASSVDGGEAFF. CDR3 DNA: TGTGCCAGCAGTGTTGACGGGGGGGAAGCTTTCTTT.